Shown below are 5 T cell receptor beta chains from a single sample sequenced in a study of shared clonotypes between healthy human individuals. Naive CD8 populations comprised CD45RO-negative cells positively selected for CCR7, excluding terminally differentiated effector memory CD45RA+ cells. Profiled with immunoSEQ multiplex PCR; TCRdb holds only in-frame clones, not every one. Here the sample spans roughly 600,000 clones, 98% being singletons. The sample taken for sequencing was naive CD8+ T cells sorted from blood. Receptors originate from a man aged 30 to 39 in good health.

The rearrangement links TRBV15 to TRBJ2-1; maybe TRBD2 (6 bases). This CDR3 contains 17 residues. Trimming cost V 1 base and J 3 bases, with 16 bases left between them. Germline V gene data show CDR1 as LNHNV and CDR2 as YYDKDF (reference sequence). In DNA form, the CDR3 reads TGTGCCACCAGCAGAGGGTCAGTGCGGGATCACTACAATGAGCAGTTCTTC. The encoded protein is CATSRGSVRDHYNEQFF.

The chain links TRBV27 to TRBJ2-3; tentatively, D is TRBD1 or TRBD2 (6 bases each). The CDR3 spans 15 residues. The ends were cut back, 4 bases at V and 5 bases at J, with 16 bases in the middle. Germline CDR1 reads MNHEY; CDR2 reads SMNVEV (reference sequence). The CDR3 is CASSSLGGGRDTQYF. Written as DNA, the CDR3 is TGTGCCAGCAGTTCCCTAGGAGGGGGTAGAGATACGCAGTATTTT.

DNA for the CDR3: TGTGCCAGCAGCAACGGGCTAGCGGGAGATCAGTACAATGAGCAGTTCTTC. Amino acids: CASSNGLAGDQYNEQFF. The V and J genes are TRBV27 and TRBJ2-1; 10 bases are a match to TRBD2. CDR3 length equals 17 residues. Germline V lookup: CDR1 MNHEY, CDR2 SMNVEV (reference sequence). J lost 4 bases, V lost 6 bases, and 12 bases had no gene match.

The rearrangement links TRBV4-3 to TRBJ2-5, with 10 nucleotides matching TRBD2. V dropped 1 base and J dropped 0; count of bases not matched to a gene: 5. CDR1 LGHNA and CDR2 YSLEER come from the germline V gene. The CDR3 has 17 residues. The CDR3 region has the DNA TGCGCCAGCAGCCAAGGGGCTAGCGGGAGAAACCAAGAGACCCAGTACTTC. Protein product: CASSQGASGRNQETQYF.

The chain couples TRBV7-8 to TRBJ1-4; possible D gene TRBD1, 5 bases. CDR3 size: 11 residues. The germline V and J ends were trimmed by 0 bases and 12 bases, with 5 bases remaining between them. Germline V gives CDR1 SGHVS, CDR2 FQNEAQ. CDR3 amino acids: CASSLAGELFF. The DNA of the CDR3 is TGTGCCAGCAGCTTAGCGGGGGAACTGTTTTTT.